The rows below give T cell receptor beta chains drawn from one sample of a study of T-cell reconstitution after alpha-beta-depleted transplantation in children. Each CDR3 protein gets one entry after TCRdb re-called the PCR reads with MiXCR. Among some 450,000 distinct CDR3 sequences listed, around two fifths were seen once. The sample here was PBMCs, taken before TCRalphabeta/CD19-depleted stem cell transplant. The source is a girl aged 2-10 years with aplastic anemia, due to receive a stem cell transplant. Each CDR3 is given with its conserved first and last residue. Each record gives: V gene, J gene, clone size, D gene, CDR3 DNA, CDR3 protein. The D gene is left open where the match is weak. Clone size is shown for a subset of rows, as once, few, many or a class of expanded clone.

V: TRBV20-1
J: TRBJ2-3
size: few
D: -
DNA: TGCAGTGCTAATAGCGGAGGAGGGGCAGATACGCAGTATTTT
CDR3: CSANSGGGADTQYF

V: TRBV29-1
J: TRBJ2-7
size: many
D: TRBD2
DNA: TGCAGCGAGAAACTAGCGGGAGGGCCCCGCGAGCAGTACTTC
CDR3: CSEKLAGGPREQYF

V: TRBV27
J: TRBJ1-1
size: few
D: -
DNA: TGTGCCAGCAGTCCCTTTGTACGGACTGAAGCTTTCTTT
CDR3: CASSPFVRTEAFF

V: TRBV5-1
J: TRBJ1-1
size: once
D: -
DNA: TGCGCCAGCACTCCGGGATCCTCGAACACTGAAGCTTTCTTT
CDR3: CASTPGSSNTEAFF

V: TRBV12-3/TRBV12-4
J: TRBJ2-4
size: -
D: TRBD2
DNA: TGTGCCAGCAGTTCAGCGGGAGGACCCGATTTAGCCAAAAACATTCAGTACTTC
CDR3: CASSSAGGPDLAKNIQYF

V: TRBV7-8
J: TRBJ2-5
size: -
D: -
DNA: TGTGCCAGCAGTTATCGGGACTTAGAGACCCAGTACTTC
CDR3: CASSYRDLETQYF

V: TRBV15
J: TRBJ2-3
size: -
D: -
DNA: TGTGCCACCAGCAGACATTACCGGGAGCGAGATACGCAGTATTTT
CDR3: CATSRHYRERDTQYF

V: TRBV12-3/TRBV12-4
J: TRBJ2-4
size: -
D: -
DNA: TGTGCCAGCAGTGTTCCGGGACTAGCCAAAAACATTCAGTACTTC
CDR3: CASSVPGLAKNIQYF

V: TRBV6-1
J: TRBJ1-4
size: few
D: -
DNA: TGTGCCAGCAGTGGTCAGGGTAATGAAAAACTGTTTTTT
CDR3: CASSGQGNEKLFF

V: TRBV7-3
J: TRBJ2-3
size: -
D: -
DNA: TGTGCCAGCGGGACGAGCGGAGACCCCACAGATACGCAGTATTTT
CDR3: CASGTSGDPTDTQYF

V: TRBV20-1
J: TRBJ2-7
size: few
D: TRBD2
DNA: TGCAGTGCTAACCTCCGGACTAGCGGAAGTACCTACGAGCAGTACTTC
CDR3: CSANLRTSGSTYEQYF

V: TRBV4-2
J: TRBJ2-1
size: many
D: TRBD2
DNA: TGTGCCAGCAGTGGGGGACTAGCCTACAATGAGCAGTTCTTC
CDR3: CASSGGLAYNEQFF

V: TRBV4-1
J: TRBJ2-3
size: -
D: TRBD2
DNA: TGCGCCAGCAGCTCTAATAGCGGGAGCGGCACAGATACGCAGTATTTT
CDR3: CASSSNSGSGTDTQYF